The entry below gives a single T cell receptor (beta chain) sequence along with its context. What this receptor recognizes is not known. It has no much larger one-base neighbor in the sample; base qualities were not kept. The sample is drawn from a study of cytomegalovirus exposure and HLA in healthy donors (dated by TCRdb to about 2017). For context, the study as a whole: In an earlier analysis of 550 to 750 of the donors, less than 350 Gb of sequence data and 100 million or so unique TCR beta sequences from roughly 200 million T cells were reported. Typing coverage differed by locus: A, B, C, DRB1 and DQB1 were typed in roughly 620-630 donors, DQA1 in around 500, DPA1 in 606, and DPB1 in around 490. Across some 400 genotyped donors of the cohort, an average of about 240,000 unique TCR beta nucleotide sequences per donor were sequenced, and approximately 19% of those sequences were non-productive. Every discovery cohort repertoire had been produced on one sequencing platform. Donor age, sex, ethnicity and CMV serostatus were compiled together with the repertoire data. Roughly 5 DR-DQ haplotypes were handled as single units for association and clustering because linkage in the cohort was strong. To decide whether each TCR beta V gene segment behaved as functional or pseudogenic, an earlier analysis of some 570 of the donors relied on high-throughput TCR beta sequencing. Of the 300 to 500 genotyped donors, 75% to 85% were placed in the genetic ancestry cluster associated with self-reported Caucasian donors. Class I and class II HLA loci were covered by the typing at four-digit resolution. Around 330 gigabases of sequencing data and roughly 81 million unique TCR sequences made up an early release that covered 500 to 700 HLA-typed donors. A later genetic analysis used genome-wide SNP genotypes for about 65% of the roughly 700 donors, treating that subset as a discovery cohort. A separate validation cohort of approximately 120 different subjects was used in addition to the 666-subject first cohort. In the later analysis, no new phenotypic data were used to find candidate immune exposures; instead, reliance was placed on TCR beta sequences and their occurrence across donors. A later analysis re-examined previously published TCR beta repertoires from about 670 donors and added high-resolution HLA genotyping to investigate patterns of TCR occurrence. The study profiled the T cell repertoires of about 640 subjects by immunosequencing and related them to cytomegalovirus serostatus. High-throughput TCR immunosequencing, statistical association of individual TCRs with disease status, and machine learning were combined to predict cytomegalovirus infection status. The study aimed to test whether cataloging public T cell receptors could reveal signatures of past pathogen exposure.

The cohort was made up of several hundred healthy bone marrow donors. At the time of sampling, every cohort member was nominally healthy, though immune exposures that went unrecorded were likely present. The donor tested CMV seropositive and was one of the 289 seropositive cohort members. Every donor gave a peripheral blood sample, and the peripheral blood mononuclear cells from that sample were used for TCR beta sequencing. The Qiagen DNeasy Blood Extraction Kit was used to extract genomic DNA from the blood cell samples. Including cysteine and phenylalanine, the CDR3 has 14 amino acids. Here the CDR3 DNA is all that survives: 42 bases in frame from base 1. From the germline V gene, CDR1 is LGHNA and CDR2 is YSLEER. V loses 2 bases of germline sequence and J loses 8 bases, and the interval between the two ends is 10 bases. The paper as a whole reports these results and caveats: A further reported finding was that TCR beta sequences accurately predicted the HLA-A and HLA-B alleles for most subjects in the first cohort. Because counts were too low, roughly 16 rarely observed V segments, including chromosome 9 orphons, were left out of the earlier analysis of about 620 of the donors. The presence/absence analyses assumed that sequencing depth was roughly uniform across donors, and that assumption may not be true. An association between a missense DCLRE1C variant and V-gene and J-gene trimming of TCR beta chains was found in a later genetic analysis and replicated in an independent cohort. A total of roughly 160 TCR beta chains were listed by the study as associated with cytomegalovirus. Compared with the roughly 600-donor mean, donors in an Asian-associated ancestry cluster had fewer N-insertions in productive TCRs, according to a later genetic analysis. Several of the top co-occurrence clusters appeared to be linked to parvovirus B19, influenza, CMV and Epstein-Barr virus, according to a later analysis. For the cohort, immune exposure information was limited to CMV serostatus. Specific HLA alleles were associated with 18,000 or so TCR beta sequences at a false discovery rate of 0.05 in a later analysis. This cohort had only TCR beta chains sequenced, and the lack of alpha or paired-chain data limited which features could be detected. Assigning TCR associations to individual alleles was difficult when HLA alleles, especially DR and DQ, strongly co-occurred. A cluster of highly shared sequence variants was judged likely to be a technical artifact of the sequencing pipeline. The authors suggested that the approach could potentially be generalized to other disease states and immunological phenotypes. Because HLA typing was unavailable for some donors at each locus, only the typed subset was used in association tests. In both the original and validation cohorts, the classifier was reported to diagnose cytomegalovirus status with high specificity and sensitivity. Linkage disequilibrium might explain the correlated functional status among segregating V segments, but an unknown experimental factor could not be ruled out. In vitro tests confirmed that a few of the cytomegalovirus-associated TCR beta chains recognize cytomegalovirus antigens. Across donors, most TCR sequences were observed very rarely, whereas some public TCRs were present in many individuals. Compared with equally common non-associated chains, HLA-associated TCR beta chains in a later analysis were more clonally expanded and had lower generation probabilities. According to a later analysis, most CMV-associated TCR beta chains appeared to be HLA-restricted, and the HLA associations seemed to be driven largely by CMV exposure. In a later analysis, the rate of TCR association differed among HLA loci, with DRB1 alleles having the most associated TCRs and HLA-C alleles having the fewest. An earlier analysis of approximately 600 of the donors showed that most TCR beta V segments appeared in productive rearrangements either about 87% or about 30% of the time, which broadly matched IMGT annotations. Because the 87-base-pair reads could not distinguish some IMGT-functional V segments, including TRBV6-2 and TRBV6-3, those segments were excluded.

Receptors were amplified or captured by the immunoSEQ multiplex PCR assay. The multiplex PCR relied on a mix of 60 forward primers for TCR Vbeta segments and 13 reverse primers for TCR Jbeta segments. The CDR3 region of rearranged TCR beta genes was amplified from genomic DNA by a multiplex PCR assay. The amplified TCR beta libraries were sequenced on the Illumina HiSeq System as 87-base-pair reads. The source study handled its data this way. A later analysis counted about 82 million unique TCR beta chains across the roughly 700 repertoires, and 9.5 million to 11 million of these chains were shared by at least two donors. Raw reads were error-corrected and collapsed into unique sequences with a nearest-neighbor algorithm that merged closely related sequences to remove PCR and sequencing errors. To assign V, D and J gene segments, CDR3 sequences were aligned to IMGT reference sequences. For a sequence to be retained, a match of at least six nucleotides was required to both a V gene segment and a J gene segment. A rearrangement counted as productive if the CDR3 had no stop codons and remained in frame with V and J, and every other rearrangement counted as non-productive. CDR3 was defined according to IMGT convention as the region running from the second conserved V-encoded cysteine to the conserved J-encoded phenylalanine. The earlier analysis of approximately 500 of the donors excluded sequences that lacked an unambiguous match to a single V gene segment. An earlier analysis of approximately 590 of the donors called V segments functional above 56.7% productive rearrangements and segregating when the between-donor standard deviation exceeded 5%. A statistical classification framework was developed to diagnose cytomegalovirus status using the catalog of TCR beta chain sequences. V and J gene assignment, in a later analysis, came from comparing TCR nucleotide sequences with IMGT/GENE-DB human TR gene sequences. A later analysis assigned CDR3 sequences and most-parsimonious VDJ recombination scenarios with the TCRdist pipeline. A later analysis defined each TCR beta chain by its CDR3 amino acid sequence plus V-gene family, and excluded reads lacking a unique V-gene family. To address suspected cross-contamination and a sequencing artifact, a later analysis removed around 600 highly shared, low-generation-probability nucleotide sequences. In a later analysis, a clonal expansion index was calculated for each public chain from normalized within-repertoire ranks of inferred template counts. Generation probabilities in a later analysis came from a VDJ recombination model fitted to out-of-frame rearrangements, and those results were checked against IGoR. A later analysis scored TCR-TCR, TCR-HLA and TCR-CMV co-occurrence with hypergeometric tests, applying a repertoire-size bias correction to TCR pairs. In a later analysis, false discovery rates were estimated by permuting HLA or CMV assignments 20 times. A later analysis grouped co-occurring TCRs with DBSCAN, adding TCRdist sequence similarity when clustering within HLA-allele-positive subsets. Co-occurrence clustering excluded repertoires with fewer than 30,000 or more than 120,000 public chains, plus five with anomalous nucleotide sharing. TCRdb re-hosts the immuneACCESS table, in-frame sequences only. Its copies lack some clones; in the studies checked, an unresolved V gene accounts for under half of them, and the cause for the rest is not known. V and J calls and clone size follow that table, whereas D and trimming were derived from the DNA. Recorded for this sample are around 140,000 clones; around three quarters of them occurred a single time. 2% to 3% of the sample rests with the top ten.

This clonotype originated in a woman between 18 and 30 years old in good health and CMV-seropositive. Sequenced: PBMCs. The receptor chain draws on TRBV4-3 and TRBJ1-6; TRBD1 could be the D gene, as 5 bases match. This receptor carries the CDR3 CASSQILGHSPLHF. The sequenced DNA is TGCGCCAGCAGCCAAATACTGGGGCATTCACCCCTCCACTTT.